The clone carrying this T cell receptor (beta chain) was detected only a few times. The antigen is undetermined. The data were taken from a study of T-cell memory formation after mild COVID-19. General study findings and limits: Memory from before infection featured some responding clones, which suggests cross-reactive memory joined. CD4/CD8 balance characterized clones contracting day 15 to 85, and CD4+ skew characterized later expanders. Day 37-peaking second-wave clones had unconfirmed SARS-CoV-2 specificity.

It was 5'RACE with constant-segment primers that produced the TCR alpha and TCR beta cDNA libraries, which carried sample barcodes and UMIs. TCRdb used MiXCR to reprocess the 5' RACE reads, holding one entry per CDR3 protein. Of 470,000 or so distinct CDR3 sequences listed, approximately 20% are singletons. CDR3 length equals 17 residues. CDR1 and CDR2 (germline): MNHEY, SVGEGT. V was shortened by 5 bases and J by 6 bases, with 23 bases between the two germline ends. The gene calls are TRBV6-2 or TRBV6-3 and TRBJ2-1; D perhaps matches TRBD2 (6 bases). The sequenced material came from PBMCs or a T cell subset sorted from them (not recorded which). This TCR was sampled from an adult woman who had mild COVID-19 (a few samples of this study predate the infection). Cell type and time point are not known. For the CDR3, the DNA is TGTGCCAGCAGTCATCCACGGGAGTTGGTTTTTGGCAATGAGCAGTTCTTC. Residues: CASSHPRELVFGNEQFF.